The following is a T cell receptor (beta chain) sequence with its context. Its antigen is currently unknown. The sample is drawn from a study of a mutant IDH1 vaccine in newly diagnosed glioma. As for the study in general: Across weeks 1, 3, 5, 7, 11, 15, 19 and 23, patients received a vaccination each time, eight in all. Beginning 4-6 weeks after radiotherapy alone, or with temozolomide cycles, vaccination took place. Standard pretreatment was either radiotherapy, temozolomide, or, for most, radiochemotherapy with temozolomide.

Data came from immunoSEQ multiplex PCR; TCRdb stores just in-frame clones and leaves some out. This table has about 23,000 clones, around three quarters appearing once. The V gene's germline CDR1 is SGHAT and CDR2 FQNNGV. This CDR3 is built from 14 residues. Trimming stripped 5 bases from V and 7 bases from J, with 15 bases between. Regarding time point: week 11, during vaccination. The content of each vaccine dose was 300 ug of mutant IDH1 20-mer peptide, and topical imiquimod accompanied it. Newly diagnosed WHO grade 3 or 4 IDH1-mutant, ATRX-lost astrocytomas were identified in the donors. The specimen comprised PBMCs, sampled from a glioma patient whose treatment included an IDH1 peptide vaccine. The sequence was collected from a man in his forties with glioma. The chain employs TRBV11-2 and TRBJ1-5, with D maybe TRBD1 (5 bases). This CDR3 is CASSLSTGEQPQHF. The DNA for the CDR3 is TGTGCCAGCAGCCTTAGCACAGGAGAACAGCCCCAGCATTTT.